This T cell receptor beta chain was sequenced in a study of Ad26.COV2.S vaccination and SARS-CoV-2 variants. Treatment defined: around 19 received Ad26.COV2.S at low or high dose, single or two shots; about 5 received placebo; per-sample allocation not given. Specimen acquisition occurred on day 63 following the initial vaccine or placebo injection. Measured with immunoSEQ multiplex PCR; TCRdb has only the in-frame clones, and not every one. The table shows 380,000 or so clones, with about four fifths occurring only once. This TCR was recovered from a person between 18 and 65 years old who received the Ad26.COV2.S COVID-19 vaccine or a placebo. The specimen was peripheral blood, collected in a trial of Ad26.COV2.S vaccine versus placebo.

The CDR3 protein is CASTFEDPRDEQYF. DNA for the CDR3: TGTGCCAGCACCTTCGAGGACCCTAGGGACGAGCAGTACTTC. V gene TRBV5-5 combines with J gene TRBJ2-7; the D is unclear. Germline CDR1 is SGHKS and CDR2 is YYEKEE (reference sequence). Trimming took 6 bases from V and 5 from J, leaving 18 bases between them. This CDR3 has 14 amino acids.